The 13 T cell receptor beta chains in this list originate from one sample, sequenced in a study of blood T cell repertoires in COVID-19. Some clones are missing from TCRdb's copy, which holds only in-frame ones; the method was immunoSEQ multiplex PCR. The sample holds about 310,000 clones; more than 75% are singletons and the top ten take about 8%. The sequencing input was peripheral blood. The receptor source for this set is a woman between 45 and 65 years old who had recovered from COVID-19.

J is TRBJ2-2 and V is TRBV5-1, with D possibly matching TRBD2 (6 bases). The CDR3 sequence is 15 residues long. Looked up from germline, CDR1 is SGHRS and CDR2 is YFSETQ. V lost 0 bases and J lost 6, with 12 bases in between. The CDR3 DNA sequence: TGCGCCAGCAGCTTGGGTCCTAGCGTGCCCGGGGAGCTGTTTTTT. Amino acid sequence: CASSLGPSVPGELFF.

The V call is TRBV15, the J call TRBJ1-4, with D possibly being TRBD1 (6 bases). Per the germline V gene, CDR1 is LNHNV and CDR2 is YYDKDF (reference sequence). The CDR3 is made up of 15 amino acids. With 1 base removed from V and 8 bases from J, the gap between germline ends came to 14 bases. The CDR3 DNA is TGTGCCACCAGCAGAGTGACAGGCCTGGAGGAAAAACTGTTTTTT. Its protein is CATSRVTGLEEKLFF.

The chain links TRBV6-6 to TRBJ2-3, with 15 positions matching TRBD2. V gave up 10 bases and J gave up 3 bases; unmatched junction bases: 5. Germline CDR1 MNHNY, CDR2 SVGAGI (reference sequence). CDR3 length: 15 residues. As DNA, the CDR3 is TGTGCCACGGGACTAGCGGGAGGTGGTACAGATACGCAGTATTTT. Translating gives CATGLAGGGTDTQYF.

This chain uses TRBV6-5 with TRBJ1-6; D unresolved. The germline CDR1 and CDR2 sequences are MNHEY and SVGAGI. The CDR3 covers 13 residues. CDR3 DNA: TGTGCAGGAGGACGGAGCTATAATTCACCCCTCCACTTT. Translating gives CAGGRSYNSPLHF.

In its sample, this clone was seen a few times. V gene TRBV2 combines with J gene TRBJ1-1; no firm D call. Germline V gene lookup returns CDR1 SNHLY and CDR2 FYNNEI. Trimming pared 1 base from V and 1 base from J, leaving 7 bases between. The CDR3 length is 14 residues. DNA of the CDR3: TGTGCCAGCAGTGAAGGCAGTAAGAACACTGAAGCTTTCTTT. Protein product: CASSEGSKNTEAFF.

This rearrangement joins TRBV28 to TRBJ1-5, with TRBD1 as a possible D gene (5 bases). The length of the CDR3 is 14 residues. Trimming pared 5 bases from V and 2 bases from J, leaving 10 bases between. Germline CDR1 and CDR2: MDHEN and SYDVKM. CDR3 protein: CASSGQGGNQPQHF. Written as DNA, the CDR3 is TGTGCCAGCAGTGGGCAGGGCGGCAATCAGCCCCAGCATTTT.

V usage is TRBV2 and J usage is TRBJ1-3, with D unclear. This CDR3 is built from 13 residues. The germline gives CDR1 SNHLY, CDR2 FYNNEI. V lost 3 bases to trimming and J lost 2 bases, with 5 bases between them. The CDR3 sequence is CASSDGAGNTIYF. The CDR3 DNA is TGTGCCAGCAGTGACGGGGCTGGAAACACCATATATTTT.

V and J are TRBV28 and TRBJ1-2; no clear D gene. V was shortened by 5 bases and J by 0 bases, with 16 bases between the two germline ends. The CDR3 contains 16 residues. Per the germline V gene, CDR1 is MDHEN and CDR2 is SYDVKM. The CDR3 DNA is TGTGCCAGCAGTATCGCCCCCCGAGCGGCTAACTATGGCTACACCTTC. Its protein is CASSIAPRAANYGYTF.

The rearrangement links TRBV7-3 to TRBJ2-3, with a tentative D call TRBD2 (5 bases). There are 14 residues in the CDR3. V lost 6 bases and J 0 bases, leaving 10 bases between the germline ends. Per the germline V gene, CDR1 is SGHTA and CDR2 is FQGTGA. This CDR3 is CASRPSLSTDTQYF. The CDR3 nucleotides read TGTGCCAGCAGGCCTAGCTTGAGCACAGATACGCAGTATTTT.

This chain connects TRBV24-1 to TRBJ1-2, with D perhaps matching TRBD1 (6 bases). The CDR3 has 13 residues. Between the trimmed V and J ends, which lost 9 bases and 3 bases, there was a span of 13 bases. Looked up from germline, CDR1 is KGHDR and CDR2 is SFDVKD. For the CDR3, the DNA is TGTGCCACCTCGCTGGACAGCTACTATGGCTACACCTTC. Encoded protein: CATSLDSYYGYTF.

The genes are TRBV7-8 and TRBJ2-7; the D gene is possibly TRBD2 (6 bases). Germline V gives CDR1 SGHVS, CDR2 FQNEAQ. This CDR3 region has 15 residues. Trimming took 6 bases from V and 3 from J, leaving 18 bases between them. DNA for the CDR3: TGTGCCAGCAGTGGGTTGGGGTCGGGGGTCTACGAGCAGTACTTC. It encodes CASSGLGSGVYEQYF.

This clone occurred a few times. As DNA, the CDR3 is TGCGCCAGCAGCGCCGGGACAGGGGGCTACGAGCAGTACTTC. It is translated as CASSAGTGGYEQYF. This chain joins TRBV5-1 and TRBJ2-7; TRBD1 aligns across 11 bases. The CDR3 length is 14 residues. The J segment lost 3 bases and the V segment lost 4 bases, leaving 3 bases of the junction unmatched. The germline CDR1 and CDR2 sequences are SGHRS and YFSETQ.

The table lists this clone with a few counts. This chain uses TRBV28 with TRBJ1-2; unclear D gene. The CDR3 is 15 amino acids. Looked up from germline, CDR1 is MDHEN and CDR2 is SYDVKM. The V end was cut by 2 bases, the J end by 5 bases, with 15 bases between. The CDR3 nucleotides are TGTGCCAGCAGTTTAGTCACAGACGCCCTATATGGCTACACCTTC. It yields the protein CASSLVTDALYGYTF.